Each of the 5 T cell receptor beta chains below was sequenced from the same sample in a study of OX40 agonist ivuxolimab in advanced cancers. Assay used: immunoSEQ multiplex PCR; TCRdb lists only in-frame clones, some missing. The data show tens of thousands of clones, more than 80% seen once. The specimen comprised CD4+ or CD8+ T cells sorted from blood, sampled in a trial of the OX40 agonist ivuxolimab. These receptor sequences come from an adult with an advanced solid tumor such as melanoma, head and neck, liver or kidney cancer.

The chain uses TRBV5-4 and TRBJ2-2; D not resolved. This CDR3 has 16 amino acids. Trimming left V 6 bases short and J 5 bases short, with 20 bases between. Germline V lookup: CDR1 SGHNT, CDR2 YYREEE (reference sequence). The CDR3 loop reads CASTSSIRDGTGELFF. DNA of the CDR3: TGTGCCAGCACCTCCTCAATACGAGACGGGACCGGGGAGCTGTTTTTT.

The CDR3 is CASSLALTHTDTQYF. CDR3 bases: TGTGCCAGCAGTTTAGCCCTCACTCACACAGATACGCAGTATTTT. The chain has TRBV27 and TRBJ2-3; D unresolved. Germline CDR1 MNHEY, CDR2 SMNVEV (reference sequence). This CDR3 has 15 amino acids. The germline V and J ends were trimmed by 2 bases and 2 bases, with 11 bases remaining between them.

The chain carries TRBV6-1 and TRBJ2-1; the D is unclear. V was shortened by 7 bases and J by 0 bases, with 13 bases between the two germline ends. This CDR3 is 15 amino acids long. Germline lookup yields CDR1 MNHNS and CDR2 SASEGT. CDR3 region: CASTSDPSSYNEQFF. As DNA, the CDR3 is TGTGCCAGCACCTCAGACCCGAGCTCCTACAATGAGCAGTTCTTC.

This rearrangement joins TRBV10-3 to TRBJ2-3; no firm D call. Germline CDR1 is ENHRY and CDR2 is SYGVKD. The CDR3 contains 11 residues. V shed 5 bases and J shed 6 bases, with 6 bases lying between them. As DNA, the CDR3 is TGTGCCATCAGTTCACTGGATACGCAGTATTTT. Its translation is CAISSLDTQYF.

The gene calls are TRBV13 and TRBJ2-1, with 13 bases lining up with TRBD2. CDR1 is PRHDT and CDR2 is FYEKMQ in the germline V gene (reference sequence). Trimming cost V 4 bases and J 9 bases; bases outside gene matches: 3. The CDR3 is 14 amino acids. CDR3 nucleotides: TGTGCCAGCAGCTGGACTAGCGGGAGTGGTGAGCAGTTCTTC. Translated: CASSWTSGSGEQFF.